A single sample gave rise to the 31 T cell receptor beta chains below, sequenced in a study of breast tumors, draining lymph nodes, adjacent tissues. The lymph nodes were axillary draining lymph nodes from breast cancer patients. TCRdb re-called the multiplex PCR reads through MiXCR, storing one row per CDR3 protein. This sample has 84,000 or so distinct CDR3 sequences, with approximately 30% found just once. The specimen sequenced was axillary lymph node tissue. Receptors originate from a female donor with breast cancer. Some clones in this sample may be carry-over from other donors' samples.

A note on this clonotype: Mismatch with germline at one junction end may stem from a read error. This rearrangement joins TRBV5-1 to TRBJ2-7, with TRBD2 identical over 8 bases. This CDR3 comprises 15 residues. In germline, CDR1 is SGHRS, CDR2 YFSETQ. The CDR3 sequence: CASSQATLAGYEQYF. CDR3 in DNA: TGTGCCAGCAGCCAAGCCACTCTAGCGGGCTACGAGCAGTACTTC. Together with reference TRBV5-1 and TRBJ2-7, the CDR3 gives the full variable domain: KAGVTQTPRYLIKTRGQQVTLSCSPISGHRSVSWYQQTPGQGLQFLFEYFSETQRNKGNFPGRFSGRQFSNSRSEMNVSTLELGDSALYLCASSQATLAGYEQYFGPGTRLTVT.

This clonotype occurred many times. The CDR3 DNA sequence: TGTGCCAGCAGCCCAGTGGGGTGGGGCTACACCTTC. Its translation is CASSPVGWGYTF. The chain couples TRBV7-2 to TRBJ1-2; D call uncertain. The germline V gene has CDR1 SGHTA and CDR2 FQGNSA. Trimming took 5 bases from V and 8 from J, leaving 12 bases between them. There are 12 residues in the CDR3. Combining the CDR3 with reference TRBV7-2 and TRBJ1-2 gives the whole variable domain GAGVSQSPSNKVTEKGKDVELRCDPISGHTALYWYRQSLGQGLEFLIYFQGNSAPDKSGLPSDRFSAERTGGSVSTLTIQRTQQEDSAVYLCASSPVGWGYTFGSGTRLTVV.

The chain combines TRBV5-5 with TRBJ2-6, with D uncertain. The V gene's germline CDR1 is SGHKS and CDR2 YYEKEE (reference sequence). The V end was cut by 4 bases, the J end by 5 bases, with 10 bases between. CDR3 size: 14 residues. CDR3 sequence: CASSERSRANVLTF. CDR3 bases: TGTGCCAGCAGCGAGCGTTCCCGGGCCAACGTCCTGACTTTC.

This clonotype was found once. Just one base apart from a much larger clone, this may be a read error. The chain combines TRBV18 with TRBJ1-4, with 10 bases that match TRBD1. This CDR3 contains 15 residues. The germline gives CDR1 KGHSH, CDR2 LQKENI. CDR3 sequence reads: CAGSPGQGFSEKLFF. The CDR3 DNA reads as TGTGCCGGCTCACCGGGACAGGGGTTCTCTGAAAAACTGTTTTTT.

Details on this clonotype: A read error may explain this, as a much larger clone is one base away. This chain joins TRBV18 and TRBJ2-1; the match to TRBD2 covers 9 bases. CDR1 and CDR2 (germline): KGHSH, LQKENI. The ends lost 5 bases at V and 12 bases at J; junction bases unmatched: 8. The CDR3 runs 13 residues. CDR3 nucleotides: TGTGCCAGCTCAAACAGCGGGAGGCCAGGGCAGTTCTTC. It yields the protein CASSNSGRPGQFF.

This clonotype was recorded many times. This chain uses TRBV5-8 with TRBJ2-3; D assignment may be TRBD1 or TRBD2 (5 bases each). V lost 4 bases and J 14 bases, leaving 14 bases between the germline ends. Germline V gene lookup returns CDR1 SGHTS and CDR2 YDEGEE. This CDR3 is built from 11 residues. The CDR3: CASSRGENTYF. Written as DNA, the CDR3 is TGTGCCAGCAGCCGAGGGGAAAACACGTATTTT.

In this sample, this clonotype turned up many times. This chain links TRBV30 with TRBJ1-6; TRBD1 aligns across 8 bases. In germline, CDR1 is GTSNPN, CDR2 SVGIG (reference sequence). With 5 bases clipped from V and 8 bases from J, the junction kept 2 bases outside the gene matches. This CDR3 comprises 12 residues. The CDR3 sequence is CAWGQGHSPLHF. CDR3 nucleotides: TGTGCCTGGGGACAGGGTCATTCACCCCTCCACTTT.

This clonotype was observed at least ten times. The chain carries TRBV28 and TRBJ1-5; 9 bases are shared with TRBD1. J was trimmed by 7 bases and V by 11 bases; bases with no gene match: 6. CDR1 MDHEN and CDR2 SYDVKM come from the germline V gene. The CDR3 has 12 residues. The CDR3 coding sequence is TGTGCCGGAACAGGGGGCGGGCAGCCCCAGCATTTT. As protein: CAGTGGGQPQHF.

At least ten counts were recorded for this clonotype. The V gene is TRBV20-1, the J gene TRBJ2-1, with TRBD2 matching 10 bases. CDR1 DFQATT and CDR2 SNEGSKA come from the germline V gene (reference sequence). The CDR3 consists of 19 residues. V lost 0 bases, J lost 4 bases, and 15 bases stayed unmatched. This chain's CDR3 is CSARESAGLANFIYNEQFF. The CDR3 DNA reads TGCAGTGCTAGAGAGTCGGCGGGACTAGCGAACTTTATATACAATGAGCAGTTCTTC.

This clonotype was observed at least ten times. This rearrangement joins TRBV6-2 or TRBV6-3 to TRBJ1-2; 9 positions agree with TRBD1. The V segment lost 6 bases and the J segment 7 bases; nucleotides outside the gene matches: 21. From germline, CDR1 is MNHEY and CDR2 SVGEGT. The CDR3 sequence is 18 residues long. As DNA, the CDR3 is TGTGCCAGCAGCGAAACCGGGGCTTACCGTGGGGACAGGGCTGGCTACACCTTC. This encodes CASSETGAYRGDRAGYTF.

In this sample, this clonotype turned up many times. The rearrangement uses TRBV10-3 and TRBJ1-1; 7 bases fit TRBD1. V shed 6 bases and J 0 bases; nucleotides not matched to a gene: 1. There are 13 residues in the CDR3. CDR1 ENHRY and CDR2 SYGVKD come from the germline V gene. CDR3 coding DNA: TGTGCCATCAGGGACAGGATGAACACTGAAGCTTTCTTT. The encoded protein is CAIRDRMNTEAFF.

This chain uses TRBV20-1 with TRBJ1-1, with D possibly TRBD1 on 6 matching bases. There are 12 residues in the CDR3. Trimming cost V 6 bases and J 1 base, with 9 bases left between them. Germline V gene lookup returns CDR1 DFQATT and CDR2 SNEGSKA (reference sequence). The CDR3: CSAPRGNTEAFF. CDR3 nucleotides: TGCAGTGCACCCAGGGGGAACACTGAAGCTTTCTTT.

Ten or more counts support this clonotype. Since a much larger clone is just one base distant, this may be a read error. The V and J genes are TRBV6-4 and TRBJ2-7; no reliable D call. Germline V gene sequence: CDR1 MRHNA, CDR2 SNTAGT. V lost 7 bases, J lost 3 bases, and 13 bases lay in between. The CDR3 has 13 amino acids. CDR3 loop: CASTHSRIYEQYF. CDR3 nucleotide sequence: TGTGCCAGCACGCACTCGAGGATCTACGAGCAGTACTTC.

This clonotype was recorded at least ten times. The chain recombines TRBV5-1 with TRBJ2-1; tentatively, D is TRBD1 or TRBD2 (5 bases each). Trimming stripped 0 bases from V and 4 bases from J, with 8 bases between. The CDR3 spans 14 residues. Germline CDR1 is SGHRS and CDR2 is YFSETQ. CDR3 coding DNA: TGCGCCAGCAGCTTGGATGGGGGATACAATGAGCAGTTCTTC. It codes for CASSLDGGYNEQFF.

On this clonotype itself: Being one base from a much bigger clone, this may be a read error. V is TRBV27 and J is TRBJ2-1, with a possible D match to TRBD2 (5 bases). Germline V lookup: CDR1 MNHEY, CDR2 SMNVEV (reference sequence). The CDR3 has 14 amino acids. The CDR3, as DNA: TGTGCCAGCAGCCCGACGGGATACTACAATGGGCAGTTCTTC. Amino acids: CASSPTGYYNGQFF.

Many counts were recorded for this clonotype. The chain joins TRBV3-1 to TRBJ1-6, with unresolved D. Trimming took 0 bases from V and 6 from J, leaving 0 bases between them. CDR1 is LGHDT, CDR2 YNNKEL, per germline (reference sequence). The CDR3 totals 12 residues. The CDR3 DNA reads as TGTGCCAGCAGCCAAGATAATTCACCCCTCCACTTT. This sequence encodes CASSQDNSPLHF.

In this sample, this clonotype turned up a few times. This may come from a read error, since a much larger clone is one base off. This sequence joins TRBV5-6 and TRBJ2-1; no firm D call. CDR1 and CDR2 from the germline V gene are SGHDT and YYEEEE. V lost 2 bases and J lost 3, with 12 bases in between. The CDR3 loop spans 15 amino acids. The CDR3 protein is CASSFRLTNYNEQFF. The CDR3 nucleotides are TGTGCCAGCAGCTTCCGACTGACCAACTACAATGAGCAGTTCTTC.

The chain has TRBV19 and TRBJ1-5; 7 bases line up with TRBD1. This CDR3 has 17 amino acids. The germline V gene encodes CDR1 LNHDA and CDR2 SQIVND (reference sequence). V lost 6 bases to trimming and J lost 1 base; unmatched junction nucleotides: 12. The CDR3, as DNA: TGTGCCAGTAGCGTCTTACGACAGGGACCGAGCAATCAGCCCCAGCATTTT. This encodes CASSVLRQGPSNQPQHF.

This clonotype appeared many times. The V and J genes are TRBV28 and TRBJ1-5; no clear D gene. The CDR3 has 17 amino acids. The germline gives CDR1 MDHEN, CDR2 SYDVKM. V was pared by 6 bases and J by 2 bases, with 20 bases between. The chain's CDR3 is CASSHGDWQVRNQPQHF. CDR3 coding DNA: TGTGCCAGCAGCCACGGGGATTGGCAGGTTCGCAATCAGCCCCAGCATTTT.

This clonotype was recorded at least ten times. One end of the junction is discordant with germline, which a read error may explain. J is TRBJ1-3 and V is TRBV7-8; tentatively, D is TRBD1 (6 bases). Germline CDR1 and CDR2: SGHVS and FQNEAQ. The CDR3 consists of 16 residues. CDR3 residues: CASSLGSRGTGSTIYF. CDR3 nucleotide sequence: TGTGCCAGCAGCTTAGGGTCCAGGGGAACTGGAAGCACCATATATTTT.

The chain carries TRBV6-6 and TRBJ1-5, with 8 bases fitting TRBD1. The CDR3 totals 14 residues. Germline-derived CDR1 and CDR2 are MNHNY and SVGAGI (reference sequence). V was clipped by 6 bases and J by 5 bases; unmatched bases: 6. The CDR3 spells CASRTGGRDQPQHF. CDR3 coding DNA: TGTGCCAGCAGAACAGGGGGGCGGGATCAGCCCCAGCATTTT.

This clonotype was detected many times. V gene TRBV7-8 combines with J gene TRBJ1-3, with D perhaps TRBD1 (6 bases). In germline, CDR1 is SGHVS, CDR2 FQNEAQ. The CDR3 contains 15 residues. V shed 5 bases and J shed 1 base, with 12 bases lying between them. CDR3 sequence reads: CASSRFRGSGNTIYF. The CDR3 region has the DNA TGTGCCAGCAGCAGATTCAGGGGATCTGGAAACACCATATATTTT.

DNA of the CDR3: TGCGCCAGCAGTGCCAGGACGGCTAACTATGGCTACACCTTC. The encoded protein is CASSARTANYGYTF. The chain uses TRBV10-2 and TRBJ1-2; no firm D call. The V gene's germline CDR1 is WSHSY and CDR2 SAAADI. The CDR3 spans 14 residues. V was shortened by 4 bases and J by 0 bases, with 9 bases between the two germline ends.

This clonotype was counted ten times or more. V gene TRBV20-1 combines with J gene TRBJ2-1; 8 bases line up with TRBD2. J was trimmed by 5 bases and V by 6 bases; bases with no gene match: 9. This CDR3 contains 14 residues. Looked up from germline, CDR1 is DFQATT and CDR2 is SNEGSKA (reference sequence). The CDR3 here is CSAGAGVSDNEQFF. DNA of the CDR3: TGCAGTGCCGGAGCGGGAGTTAGTGACAATGAGCAGTTCTTC.

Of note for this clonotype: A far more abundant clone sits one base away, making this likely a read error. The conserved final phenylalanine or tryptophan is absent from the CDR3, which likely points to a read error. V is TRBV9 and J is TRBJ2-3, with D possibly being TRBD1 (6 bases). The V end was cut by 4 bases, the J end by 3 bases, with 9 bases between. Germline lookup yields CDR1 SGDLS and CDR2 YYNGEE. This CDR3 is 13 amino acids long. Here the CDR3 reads CASSLRGTDTQYS. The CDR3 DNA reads TGTGCCAGCAGCCTTAGGGGGACAGATACGCAGTATTCT.

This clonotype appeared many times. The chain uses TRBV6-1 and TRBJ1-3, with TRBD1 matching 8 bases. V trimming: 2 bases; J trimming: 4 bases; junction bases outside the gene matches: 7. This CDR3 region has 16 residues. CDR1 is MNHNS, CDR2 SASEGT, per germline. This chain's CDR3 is CASSEPTGVHGNTIYF. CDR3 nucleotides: TGTGCCAGCAGTGAACCGACAGGGGTTCACGGAAACACCATATATTTT.

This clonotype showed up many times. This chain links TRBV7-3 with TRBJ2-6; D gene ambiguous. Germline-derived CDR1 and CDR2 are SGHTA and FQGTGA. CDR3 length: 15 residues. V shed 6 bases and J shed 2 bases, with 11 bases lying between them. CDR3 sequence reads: CASSYMGAGANVLTF. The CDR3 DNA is TGTGCCAGCAGTTATATGGGTGCTGGGGCCAACGTCCTGACTTTC. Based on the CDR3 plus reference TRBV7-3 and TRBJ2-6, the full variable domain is GAGVSQTPSNKVTEKGKYVELRCDPISGHTALYWYRQSLGQGPEFLIYFQGTGAADDSGLPNDRFFAVRPEGSVSTLKIQRTERGDSAVYLCASSYMGAGANVLTFGAGSRLTVL.

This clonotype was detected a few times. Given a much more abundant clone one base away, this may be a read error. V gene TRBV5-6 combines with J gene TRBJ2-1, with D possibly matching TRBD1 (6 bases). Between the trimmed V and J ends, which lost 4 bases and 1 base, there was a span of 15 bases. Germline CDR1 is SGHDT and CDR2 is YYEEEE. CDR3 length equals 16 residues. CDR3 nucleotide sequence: TGTGCCAGCAGCCTACAGGGCTCGTGGTCCTACAATGAGCAGTTCTTC. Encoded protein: CASSLQGSWSYNEQFF.

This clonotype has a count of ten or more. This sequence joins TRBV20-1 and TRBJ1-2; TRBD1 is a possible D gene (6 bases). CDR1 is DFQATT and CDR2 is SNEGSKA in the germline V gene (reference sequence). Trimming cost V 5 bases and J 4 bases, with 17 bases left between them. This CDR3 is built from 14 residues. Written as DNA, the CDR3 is TGCAGTGCTGGTGCGGACAGCTTGGGCTATGGCTACACCTTC. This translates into CSAGADSLGYGYTF.

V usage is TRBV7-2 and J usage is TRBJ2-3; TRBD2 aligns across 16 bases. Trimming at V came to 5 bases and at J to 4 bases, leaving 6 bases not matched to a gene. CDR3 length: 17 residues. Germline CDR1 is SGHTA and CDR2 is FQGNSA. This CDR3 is CASSKSGLAGGPDTQYF. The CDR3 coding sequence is TGTGCCAGCAGCAAATCGGGACTAGCGGGAGGGCCAGATACGCAGTATTTT.

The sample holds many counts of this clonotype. The DNA for the CDR3 is TGTGCCAGCAGCCTGACAGGGTCGGGTAATGAAAAACTGTTTTTT. Protein: CASSLTGSGNEKLFF. The chain joins TRBV7-2 to TRBJ1-4; 7 bases align to TRBD1. The CDR3 has 15 residues. Per the germline V gene, CDR1 is SGHTA and CDR2 is FQGNSA. V lost 5 bases and J lost 4; bases outside the gene matches: 7.